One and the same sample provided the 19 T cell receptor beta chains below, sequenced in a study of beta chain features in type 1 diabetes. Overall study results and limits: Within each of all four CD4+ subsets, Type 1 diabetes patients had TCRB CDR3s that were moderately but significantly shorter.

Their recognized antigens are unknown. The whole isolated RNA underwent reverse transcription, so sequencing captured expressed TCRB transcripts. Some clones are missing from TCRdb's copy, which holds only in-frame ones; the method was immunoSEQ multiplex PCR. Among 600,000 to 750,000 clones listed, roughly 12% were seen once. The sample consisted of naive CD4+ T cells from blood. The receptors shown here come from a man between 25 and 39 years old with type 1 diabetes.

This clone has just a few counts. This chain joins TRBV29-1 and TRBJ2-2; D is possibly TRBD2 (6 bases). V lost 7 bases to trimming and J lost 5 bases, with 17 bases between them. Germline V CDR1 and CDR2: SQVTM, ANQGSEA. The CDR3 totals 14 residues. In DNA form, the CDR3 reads TGCAGCGGCCTTCGGGGCGCGGGAACCGGGGAGCTGTTTTTT. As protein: CSGLRGAGTGELFF.

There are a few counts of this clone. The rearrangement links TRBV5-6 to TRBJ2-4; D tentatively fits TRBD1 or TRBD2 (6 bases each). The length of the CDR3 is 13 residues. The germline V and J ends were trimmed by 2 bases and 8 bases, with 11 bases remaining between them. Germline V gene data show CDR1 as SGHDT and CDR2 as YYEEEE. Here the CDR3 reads CASSFKGEDIQYF. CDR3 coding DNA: TGTGCCAGCAGCTTCAAGGGGGAGGACATTCAGTACTTC.

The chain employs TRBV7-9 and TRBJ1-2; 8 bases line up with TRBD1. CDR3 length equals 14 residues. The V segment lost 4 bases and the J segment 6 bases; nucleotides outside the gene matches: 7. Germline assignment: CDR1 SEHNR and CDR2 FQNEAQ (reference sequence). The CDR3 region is CASSSTGDPDGYTF. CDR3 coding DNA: TGTGCCAGCAGCTCGACAGGGGACCCCGATGGCTACACCTTC.

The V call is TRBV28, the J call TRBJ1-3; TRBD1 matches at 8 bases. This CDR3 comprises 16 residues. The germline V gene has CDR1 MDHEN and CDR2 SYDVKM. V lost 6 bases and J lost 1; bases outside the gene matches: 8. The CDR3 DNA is TGTGCCAGCAGATATCGACAGGGGCTATCTGGAAACACCATATATTTT. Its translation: CASRYRQGLSGNTIYF.

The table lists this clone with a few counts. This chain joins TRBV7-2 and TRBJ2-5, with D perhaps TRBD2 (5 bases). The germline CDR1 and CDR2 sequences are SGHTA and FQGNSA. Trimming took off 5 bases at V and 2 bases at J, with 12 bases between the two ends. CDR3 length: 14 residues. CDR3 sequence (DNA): TGTGCCAGCAGCAAGAGCGGATCACAAGAGACCCAGTACTTC. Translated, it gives CASSKSGSQETQYF.

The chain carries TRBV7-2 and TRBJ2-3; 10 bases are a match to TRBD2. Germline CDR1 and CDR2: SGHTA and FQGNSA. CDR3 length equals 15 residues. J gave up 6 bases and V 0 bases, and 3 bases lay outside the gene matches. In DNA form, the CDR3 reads TGTGCCAGCAGCTTAGCACTAGCGGGGCCCGATACGCAGTATTTT. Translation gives CASSLALAGPDTQYF.

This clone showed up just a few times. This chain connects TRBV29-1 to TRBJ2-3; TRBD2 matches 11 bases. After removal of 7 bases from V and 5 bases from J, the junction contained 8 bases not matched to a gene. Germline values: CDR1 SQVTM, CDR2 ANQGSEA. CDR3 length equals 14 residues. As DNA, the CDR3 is TGCAGCGCCCCGACTAGCGGGGTTATAGATACGCAGTATTTT. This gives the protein CSAPTSGVIDTQYF.

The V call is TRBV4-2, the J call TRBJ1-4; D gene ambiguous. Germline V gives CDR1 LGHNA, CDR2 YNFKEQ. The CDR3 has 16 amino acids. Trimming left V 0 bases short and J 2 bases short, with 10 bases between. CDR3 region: CASSQDLGRTNEKLFF. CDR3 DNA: TGTGCCAGCAGCCAAGATCTTGGGCGGACTAATGAAAAACTGTTTTTT.

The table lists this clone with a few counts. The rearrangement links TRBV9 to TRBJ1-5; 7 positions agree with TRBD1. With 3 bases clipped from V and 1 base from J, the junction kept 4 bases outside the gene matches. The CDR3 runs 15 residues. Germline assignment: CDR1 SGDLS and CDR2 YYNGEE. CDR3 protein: CASSETGKSNQPQHF. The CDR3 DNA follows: TGTGCCAGCAGCGAGACAGGGAAGAGCAATCAGCCCCAGCATTTT.

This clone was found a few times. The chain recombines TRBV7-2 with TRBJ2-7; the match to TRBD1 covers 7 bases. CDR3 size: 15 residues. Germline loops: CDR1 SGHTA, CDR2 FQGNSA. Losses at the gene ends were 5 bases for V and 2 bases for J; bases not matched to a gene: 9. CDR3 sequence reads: CASSPDRDRPYEQYF. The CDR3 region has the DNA TGTGCCAGCAGCCCGGATAGGGACAGACCCTACGAGCAGTACTTC.

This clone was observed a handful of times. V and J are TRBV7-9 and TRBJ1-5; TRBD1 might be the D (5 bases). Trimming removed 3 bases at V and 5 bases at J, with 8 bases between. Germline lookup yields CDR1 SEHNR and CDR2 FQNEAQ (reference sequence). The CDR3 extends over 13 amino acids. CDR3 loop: CASSLTAYQPQHF. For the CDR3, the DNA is TGTGCCAGCAGCTTGACAGCTTATCAGCCCCAGCATTTT.

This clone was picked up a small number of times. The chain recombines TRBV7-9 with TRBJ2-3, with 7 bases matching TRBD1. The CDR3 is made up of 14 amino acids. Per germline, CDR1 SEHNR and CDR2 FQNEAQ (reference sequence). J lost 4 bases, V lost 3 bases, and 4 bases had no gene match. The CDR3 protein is CASSFTGAADTQYF. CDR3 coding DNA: TGTGCCAGCAGCTTCACAGGGGCCGCAGATACGCAGTATTTT.

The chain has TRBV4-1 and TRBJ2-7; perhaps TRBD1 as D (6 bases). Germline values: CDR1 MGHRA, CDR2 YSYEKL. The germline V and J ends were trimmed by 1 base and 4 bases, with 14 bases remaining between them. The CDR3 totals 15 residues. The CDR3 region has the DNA TGCGCCAGCAGCCAAGTAAGGACAGAACCTTACGAGCAGTACTTC. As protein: CASSQVRTEPYEQYF.

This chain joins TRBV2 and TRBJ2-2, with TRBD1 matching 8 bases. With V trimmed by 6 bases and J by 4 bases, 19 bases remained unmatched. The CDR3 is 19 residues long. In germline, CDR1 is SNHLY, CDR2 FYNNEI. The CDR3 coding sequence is TGTGCCAGCAGCTCTACCCCCCCGGACAGGGCGGTGGGCACCGGGGAGCTGTTTTTT. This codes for CASSSTPPDRAVGTGELFF. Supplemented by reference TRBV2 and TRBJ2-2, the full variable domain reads EPEVTQTPSHQVTQMGQEVILRCVPISNHLYFYWYRQILGQKVEFLVSFYNNEISEKSEIFDDQFSVERPDGSNFTLKIRSTKLEDSAMYFCASSSTPPDRAVGTGELFFGEGSRLTVL.

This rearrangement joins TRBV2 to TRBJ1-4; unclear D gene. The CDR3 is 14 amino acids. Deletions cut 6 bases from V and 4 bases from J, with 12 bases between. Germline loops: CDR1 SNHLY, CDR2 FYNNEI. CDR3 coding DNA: TGTGCCAGCAGCGGGGTCATCCATAATGAAAAACTGTTTTTT. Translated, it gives CASSGVIHNEKLFF.

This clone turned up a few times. The CDR3 nucleotides are TGTGCCAGCAGCGTTCCGGGACTAGCACCCGATACGCAGTATTTT. It codes for CASSVPGLAPDTQYF. The chain recombines TRBV27 with TRBJ2-3; 9 bases match TRBD2. CDR1 is MNHEY and CDR2 is SMNVEV in the germline V gene (reference sequence). V gave up 6 bases and J gave up 6 bases; unmatched junction bases: 10. This CDR3 has 15 amino acids.

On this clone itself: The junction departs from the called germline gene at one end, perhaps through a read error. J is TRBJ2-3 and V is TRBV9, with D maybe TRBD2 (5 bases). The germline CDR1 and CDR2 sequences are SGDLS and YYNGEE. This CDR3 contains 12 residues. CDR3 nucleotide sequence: TGTGCCGGCAGCGGTTCCCGGGATACGCAGTATTTT. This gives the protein CAGSGSRDTQYF.

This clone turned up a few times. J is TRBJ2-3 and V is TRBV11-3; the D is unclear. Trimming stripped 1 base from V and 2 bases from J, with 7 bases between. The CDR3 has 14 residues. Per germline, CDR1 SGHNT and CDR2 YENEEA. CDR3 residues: CASSLGQDTDTQYF. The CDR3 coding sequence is TGTGCCAGCAGCTTAGGTCAGGACACAGATACGCAGTATTTT.

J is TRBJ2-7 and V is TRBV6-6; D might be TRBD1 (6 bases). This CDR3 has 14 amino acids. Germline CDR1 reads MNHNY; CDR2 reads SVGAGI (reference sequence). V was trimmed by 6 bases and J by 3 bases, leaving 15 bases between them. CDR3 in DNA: TGTGCCAGCAGGGAACAGGGCCGAAGCTACGAGCAGTACTTC. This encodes CASREQGRSYEQYF.